This is a list of T cell receptor beta chains from one sample in a study of post-analysis software for immune sequencing data. From the PCR reads, TCRdb called clonotypes with MiXCR, one entry per CDR3 protein. This sample has about 260,000 distinct CDR3 sequences, with 30% to 45% found just once. The sequencing sample was made of blood. The receptor set was obtained from a girl under 18 with multiple sclerosis. CDR3s include the opening cysteine and the closing phenylalanine or tryptophan. A D gene is named only where the DNA matches it firmly. Clone size is given for some rows only: seen once, a few or many times, or a class if the clone is expanded.

>.|TRBJ2-3|.|TRBV15
TGTGCCACCAGCAGCGGGACTGGCAGGCCAGATACGCAGTATTTT
CATSSGTGRPDTQYF
>many|TRBJ1-5|.|TRBV4-1
TGCGCCAGCAGCCACCCTTCAGCAGGGGGCAATCAGCCCCAGCATTTT
CASSHPSAGGNQPQHF
>once|TRBJ2-5|TRBD2|TRBV20-1
TGCAGTGCTAACCCCGGGACTAGCGGGATGGAGACCCAGTACTTC
CSANPGTSGMETQYF
>many|TRBJ2-1|TRBD2|TRBV2
TGTGCCAGCAGCCACAGCGGGAGGAGCTCCTACAATGAGCAGTTCTTC
CASSHSGRSSYNEQFF
>many|TRBJ1-2|TRBD1|TRBV4-2
TGTGCCAGCAGCCAAGATGCAGGGGGTAACTATGGCTACACCTTC
CASSQDAGGNYGYTF
>many|TRBJ1-2|.|TRBV29-1
TGCAGCGTTGAAGATCTGCCCGAGAGTAACTATGGCTACACCTTC
CSVEDLPESNYGYTF
>.|TRBJ1-2|.|TRBV7-6
TGTGCCAGCAGCTTAGGGGAGAGGGACCCCTATGGCTACACCTTC
CASSLGERDPYGYTF
>many|TRBJ2-4|.|TRBV20-1
TGCAGTGCAGGGCGGGTAGAGCTAGCCAAAAACATTCAGTACTTC
CSAGRVELAKNIQYF
>many|TRBJ2-3|TRBD2|TRBV6-1
TGTGCCAGCAGTGCACTCGGTGCGGGAGGAACAGATACGCAGTATTTT
CASSALGAGGTDTQYF
>.|TRBJ2-1|TRBD2|TRBV20-1
TGCAGTGCCGCCGGACTAGCGGGGGGAAATGAGCAGTTCTTC
CSAAGLAGGNEQFF
>.|TRBJ2-5|.|TRBV24-1
TGTGCCACCAGTGATCCTTCCGGGTACCAAGAGACCCAGTACTTC
CATSDPSGYQETQYF
>many|TRBJ1-4|.|TRBV7-3
TGTGCCAGCAGCCGGCAGGGAAATGAAAAACTGTTTTTT
CASSRQGNEKLFF
>.|TRBJ2-3|TRBD2|TRBV5-1
TGCGCCAGCAGCTGGGGGAGGCTAGCGGGCACAGATACGCAGTATTTT
CASSWGRLAGTDTQYF
>many|TRBJ2-5|.|TRBV14
TGTGCCAGCAGCCCCTTCGCCGGCGGACAGACCCAGTACTTC
CASSPFAGGQTQYF
>many|TRBJ1-1|.|TRBV29-1
TGCAGCGTCGCGCCTATGGGACGGGGGATCACTGAAGCTTTCTTT
CSVAPMGRGITEAFF
>.|TRBJ2-7|.|TRBV18
TGTGCCAGCTCACCACCTAACAGCCGCTCCTACGAGCAGTACTTC
CASSPPNSRSYEQYF